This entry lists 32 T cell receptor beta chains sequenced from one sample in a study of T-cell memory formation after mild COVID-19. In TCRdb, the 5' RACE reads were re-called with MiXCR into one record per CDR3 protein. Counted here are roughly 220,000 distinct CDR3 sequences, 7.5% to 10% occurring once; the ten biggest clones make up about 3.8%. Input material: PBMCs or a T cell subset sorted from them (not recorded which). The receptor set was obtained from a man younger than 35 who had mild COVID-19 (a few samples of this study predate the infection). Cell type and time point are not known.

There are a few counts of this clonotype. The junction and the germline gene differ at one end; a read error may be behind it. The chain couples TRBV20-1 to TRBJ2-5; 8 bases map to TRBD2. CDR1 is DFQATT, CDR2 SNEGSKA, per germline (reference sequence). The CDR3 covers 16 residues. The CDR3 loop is CSARGSGLGSAETQYF. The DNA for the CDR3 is TGCAGTGCCAGAGGTTCGGGACTAGGATCGGCAGAGACCCAGTACTTC.

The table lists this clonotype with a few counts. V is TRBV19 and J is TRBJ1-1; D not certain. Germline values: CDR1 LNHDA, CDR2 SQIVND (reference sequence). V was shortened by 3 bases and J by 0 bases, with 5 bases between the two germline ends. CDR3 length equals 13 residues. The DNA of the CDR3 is TGTGCCAGTAGTATTCGATTGAACACTGAAGCTTTCTTT. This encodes CASSIRLNTEAFF.

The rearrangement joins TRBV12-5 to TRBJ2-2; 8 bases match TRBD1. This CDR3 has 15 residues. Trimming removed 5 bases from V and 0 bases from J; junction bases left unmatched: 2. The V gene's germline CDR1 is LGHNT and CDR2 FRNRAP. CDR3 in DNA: TGTGCTAGTGGTCAGGGACAGGCGAACACCGGGGAGCTGTTTTTT. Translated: CASGQGQANTGELFF.

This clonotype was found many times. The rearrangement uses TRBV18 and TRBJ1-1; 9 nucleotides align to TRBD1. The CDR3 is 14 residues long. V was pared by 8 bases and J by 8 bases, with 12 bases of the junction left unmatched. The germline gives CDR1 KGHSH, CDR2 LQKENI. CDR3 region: CASLKTPGTGEAFF. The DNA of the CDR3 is TGTGCCAGCCTTAAAACCCCCGGGACAGGGGAAGCTTTCTTT.

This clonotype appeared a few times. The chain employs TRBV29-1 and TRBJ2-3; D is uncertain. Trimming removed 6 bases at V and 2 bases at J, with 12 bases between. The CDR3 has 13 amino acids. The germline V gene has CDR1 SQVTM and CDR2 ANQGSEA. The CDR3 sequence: CSVGSRITDTQYF. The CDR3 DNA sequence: TGCAGCGTGGGGTCCCGAATCACAGATACGCAGTATTTT.

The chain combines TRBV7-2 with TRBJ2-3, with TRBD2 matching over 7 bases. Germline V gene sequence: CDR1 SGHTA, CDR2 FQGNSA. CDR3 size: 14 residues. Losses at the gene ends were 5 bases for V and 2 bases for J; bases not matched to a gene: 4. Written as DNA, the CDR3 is TGTGCCAGCAGCCGACTAGCCAACACAGATACGCAGTATTTT. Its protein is CASSRLANTDTQYF.

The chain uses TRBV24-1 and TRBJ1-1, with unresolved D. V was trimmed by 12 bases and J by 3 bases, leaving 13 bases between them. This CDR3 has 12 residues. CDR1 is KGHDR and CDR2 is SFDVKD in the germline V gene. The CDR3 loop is CAPPGWHTEAFF. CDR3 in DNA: TGTGCCCCTCCCGGGTGGCACACTGAAGCTTTCTTT.

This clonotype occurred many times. CDR3 region: CASSPRTGGNTEAFF. As DNA, the CDR3 is TGTGCCAGCAGTCCCCGGACAGGGGGAAACACTGAAGCTTTCTTT. This chain connects TRBV12-3 or TRBV12-4 to TRBJ1-1, with 10 bases that match TRBD1. V was clipped by 5 bases and J by 2 bases; unmatched bases: 5. CDR3 length: 15 residues.

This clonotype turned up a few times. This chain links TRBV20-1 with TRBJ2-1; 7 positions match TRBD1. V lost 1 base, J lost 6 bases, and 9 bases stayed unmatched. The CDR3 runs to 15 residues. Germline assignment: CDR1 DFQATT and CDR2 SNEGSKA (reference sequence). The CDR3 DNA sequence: TGCAGTGCTAGAGCAGGGGGTGACAGTGGCAATGAGCAGTTCTTC. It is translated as CSARAGGDSGNEQFF.

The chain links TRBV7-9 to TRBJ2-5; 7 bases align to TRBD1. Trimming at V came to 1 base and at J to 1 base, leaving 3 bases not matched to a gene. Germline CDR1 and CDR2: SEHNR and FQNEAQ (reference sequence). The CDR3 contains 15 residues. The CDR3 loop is CASSLGTGFQETQYF. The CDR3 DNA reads TGTGCCAGCAGCTTAGGGACAGGTTTCCAAGAGACCCAGTACTTC. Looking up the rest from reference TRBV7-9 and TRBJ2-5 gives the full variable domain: DTGVSQNPRHKITKRGQNVTFRCDPISEHNRLYWYRQTLGQGPEFLTYFQNEAQLEKSRLLSDRFSAERPKGSFSTLEIQRTEQGDSAMYLCASSLGTGFQETQYFGPGTRLLVL.

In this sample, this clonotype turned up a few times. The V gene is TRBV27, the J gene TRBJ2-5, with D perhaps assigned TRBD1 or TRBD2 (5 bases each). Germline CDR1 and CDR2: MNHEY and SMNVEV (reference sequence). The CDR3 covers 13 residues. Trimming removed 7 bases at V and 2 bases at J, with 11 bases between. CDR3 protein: CASMQWGQETQYF. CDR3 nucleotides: TGTGCCAGCATGCAGTGGGGGCAAGAGACCCAGTACTTC.

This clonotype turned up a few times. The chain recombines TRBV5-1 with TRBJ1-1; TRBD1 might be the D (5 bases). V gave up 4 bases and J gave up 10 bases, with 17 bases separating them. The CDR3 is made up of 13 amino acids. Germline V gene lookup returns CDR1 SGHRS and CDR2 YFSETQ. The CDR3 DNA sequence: TGCGCCAGCAGCCTGGGGGGAGGGGCTGGAGCTTTCTTT. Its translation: CASSLGGGAGAFF.

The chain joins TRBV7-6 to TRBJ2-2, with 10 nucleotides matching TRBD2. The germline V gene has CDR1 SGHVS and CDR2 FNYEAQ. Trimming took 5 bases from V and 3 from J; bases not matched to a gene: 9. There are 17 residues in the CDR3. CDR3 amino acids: CASSPRGSGGHTGELFF. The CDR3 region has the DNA TGTGCCAGCAGCCCGCGAGGTAGCGGGGGGCACACCGGGGAGCTGTTTTTT.

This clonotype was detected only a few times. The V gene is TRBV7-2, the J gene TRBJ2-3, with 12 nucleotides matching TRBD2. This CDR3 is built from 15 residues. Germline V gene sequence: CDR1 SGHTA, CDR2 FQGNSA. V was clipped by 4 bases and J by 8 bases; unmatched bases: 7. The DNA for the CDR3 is TGTGCCAGCAGCTCAGGACTAGCGGGGACCCCTACGCAGTATTTT. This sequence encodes CASSSGLAGTPTQYF. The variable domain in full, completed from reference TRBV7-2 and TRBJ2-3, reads GAGVSQSPSNKVTEKGKDVELRCDPISGHTALYWYRQSLGQGLEFLIYFQGNSAPDKSGLPSDRFSAERTGGSVSTLTIQRTQQEDSAVYLCASSSGLAGTPTQYFGPGTRLTVL.

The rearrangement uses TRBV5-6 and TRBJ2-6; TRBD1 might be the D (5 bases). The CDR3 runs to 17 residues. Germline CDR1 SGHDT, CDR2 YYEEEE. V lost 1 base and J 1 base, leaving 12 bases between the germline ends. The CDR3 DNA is TGTGCCAGCAGCTTGACTTTGACAGTATCTGGGGCCAACGTCCTGACTTTC. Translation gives CASSLTLTVSGANVLTF.

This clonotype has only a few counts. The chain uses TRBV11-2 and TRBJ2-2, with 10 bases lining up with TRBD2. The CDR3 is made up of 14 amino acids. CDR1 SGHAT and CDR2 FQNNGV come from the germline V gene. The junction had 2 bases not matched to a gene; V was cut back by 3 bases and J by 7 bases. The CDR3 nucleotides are TGTGCCAGCAGCTTGGGACTAGCGTTCGGGGAGCTGTTTTTT. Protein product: CASSLGLAFGELFF.

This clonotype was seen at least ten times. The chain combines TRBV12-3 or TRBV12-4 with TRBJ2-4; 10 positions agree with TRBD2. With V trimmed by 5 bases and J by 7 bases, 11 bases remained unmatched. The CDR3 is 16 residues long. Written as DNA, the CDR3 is TGTGCCAGCAGTCTACGGACTAGCGGCTTTCGGAACATTCAGTACTTC. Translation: CASSLRTSGFRNIQYF.

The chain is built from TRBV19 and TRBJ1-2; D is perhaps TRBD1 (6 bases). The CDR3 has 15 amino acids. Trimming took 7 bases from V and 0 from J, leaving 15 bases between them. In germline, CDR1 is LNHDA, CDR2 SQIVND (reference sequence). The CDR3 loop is CASNPRTASNYGYTF. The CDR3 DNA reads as TGTGCCAGTAACCCCCGGACAGCGTCTAACTATGGCTACACCTTC.

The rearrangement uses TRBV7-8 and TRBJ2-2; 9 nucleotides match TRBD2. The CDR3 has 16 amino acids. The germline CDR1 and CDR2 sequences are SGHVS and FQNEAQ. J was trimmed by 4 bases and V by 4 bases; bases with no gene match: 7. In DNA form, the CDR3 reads TGTGCCAGCAGCTCATGGGGACTAGCAGTCACCGGGGAGCTGTTTTTT. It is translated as CASSSWGLAVTGELFF.

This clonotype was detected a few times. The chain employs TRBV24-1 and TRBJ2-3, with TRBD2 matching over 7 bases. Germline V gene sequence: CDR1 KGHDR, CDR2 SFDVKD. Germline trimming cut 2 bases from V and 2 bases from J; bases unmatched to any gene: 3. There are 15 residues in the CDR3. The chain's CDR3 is CATSDSRGSTDTQYF. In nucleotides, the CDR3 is TGTGCCACCAGTGATTCGCGGGGGTCCACAGATACGCAGTATTTT.

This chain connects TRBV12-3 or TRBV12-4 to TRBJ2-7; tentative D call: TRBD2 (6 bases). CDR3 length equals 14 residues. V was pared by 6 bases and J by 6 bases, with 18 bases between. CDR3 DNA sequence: TGTGCCAGCAGGCCGGGACTCCCTCTGGGCGAGCAGTACTTC. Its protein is CASRPGLPLGEQYF.

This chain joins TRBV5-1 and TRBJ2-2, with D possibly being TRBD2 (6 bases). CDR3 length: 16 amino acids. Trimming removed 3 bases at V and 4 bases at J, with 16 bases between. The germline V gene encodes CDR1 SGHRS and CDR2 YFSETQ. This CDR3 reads CASSSGPGEGTGELFF. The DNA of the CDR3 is TGCGCCAGCAGCTCTGGCCCGGGAGAAGGCACCGGGGAGCTGTTTTTT. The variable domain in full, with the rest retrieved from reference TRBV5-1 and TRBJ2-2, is KAGVTQTPRYLIKTRGQQVTLSCSPISGHRSVSWYQQTPGQGLQFLFEYFSETQRNKGNFPGRFSGRQFSNSRSEMNVSTLELGDSALYLCASSSGPGEGTGELFFGEGSRLTVL.

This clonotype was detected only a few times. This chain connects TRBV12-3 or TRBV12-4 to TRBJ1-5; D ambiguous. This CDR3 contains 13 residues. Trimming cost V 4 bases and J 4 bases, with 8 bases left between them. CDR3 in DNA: TGTGCCAGCAGTTCCCTAGAGAATCAGCCCCAGCATTTT. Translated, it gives CASSSLENQPQHF.

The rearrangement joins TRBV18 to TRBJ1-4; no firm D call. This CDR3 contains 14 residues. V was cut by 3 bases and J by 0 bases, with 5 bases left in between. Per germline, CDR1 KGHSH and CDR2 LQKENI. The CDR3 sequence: CASSPDSTNEKLFF. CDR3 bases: TGTGCCAGCTCACCGGATTCAACTAATGAAAAACTGTTTTTT.

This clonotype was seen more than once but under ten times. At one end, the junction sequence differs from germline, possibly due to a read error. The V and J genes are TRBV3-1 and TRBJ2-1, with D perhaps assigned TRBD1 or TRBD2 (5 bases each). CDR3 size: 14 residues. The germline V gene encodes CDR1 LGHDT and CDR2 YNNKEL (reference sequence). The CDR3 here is CASSQVQGHNEQFF. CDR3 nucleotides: TGTGCCAGCAGTCAAGTTCAGGGACACAATGAGCAGTTCTTC.

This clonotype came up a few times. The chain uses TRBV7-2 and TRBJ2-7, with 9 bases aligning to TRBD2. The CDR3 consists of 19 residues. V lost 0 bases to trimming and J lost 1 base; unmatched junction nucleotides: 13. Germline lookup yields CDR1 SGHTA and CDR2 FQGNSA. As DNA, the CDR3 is TGTGCCAGCAGCTTAGCGCCAAGTAGCGGGGGTAGCCTGTCCTACGAGCAGTACTTC. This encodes CASSLAPSSGGSLSYEQYF. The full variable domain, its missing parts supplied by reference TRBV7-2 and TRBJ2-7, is GAGVSQSPSNKVTEKGKDVELRCDPISGHTALYWYRQSLGQGLEFLIYFQGNSAPDKSGLPSDRFSAERTGGSVSTLTIQRTQQEDSAVYLCASSLAPSSGGSLSYEQYFGPGTRLTVT.

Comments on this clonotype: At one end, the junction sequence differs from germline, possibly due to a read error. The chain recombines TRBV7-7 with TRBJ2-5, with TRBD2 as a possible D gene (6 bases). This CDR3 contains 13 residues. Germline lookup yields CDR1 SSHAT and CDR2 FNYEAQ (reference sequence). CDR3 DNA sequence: TGTGCTAGCAGCCCCCGGACTACCGGGACCCAGTACTTC. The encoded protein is CASSPRTTGTQYF. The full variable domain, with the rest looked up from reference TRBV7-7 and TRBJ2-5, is GAGVSQSPRYKVTKRGQDVTLRCDPISSHATLYWYQQALGQGPEFLTYFNYEAQPDKSGLPSDRFSAERPEGSISTLTIQRTEQRDSAMYRCASSPRTTGTQYFGPGTRLLVL.

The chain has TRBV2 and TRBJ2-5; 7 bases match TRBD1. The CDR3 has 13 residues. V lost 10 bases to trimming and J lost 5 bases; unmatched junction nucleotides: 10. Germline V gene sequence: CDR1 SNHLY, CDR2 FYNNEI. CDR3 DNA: TGTGCCACCTCCAGGGGGTTGAGTGAGACCCAGTACTTC. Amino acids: CATSRGLSETQYF. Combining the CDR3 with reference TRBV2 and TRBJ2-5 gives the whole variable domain EPEVTQTPSHQVTQMGQEVILRCVPISNHLYFYWYRQILGQKVEFLVSFYNNEISEKSEIFDDQFSVERPDGSNFTLKIRSTKLEDSAMYFCATSRGLSETQYFGPGTRLLVL.

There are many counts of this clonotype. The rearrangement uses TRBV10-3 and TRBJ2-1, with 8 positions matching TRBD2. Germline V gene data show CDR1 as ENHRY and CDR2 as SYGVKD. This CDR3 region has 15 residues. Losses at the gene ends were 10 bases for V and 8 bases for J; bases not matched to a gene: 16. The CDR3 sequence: CATRPPARGVYEQFF. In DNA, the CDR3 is TGTGCCACCAGACCACCCGCGCGGGGGGTATATGAGCAGTTCTTC.

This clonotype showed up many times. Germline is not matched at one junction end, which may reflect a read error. Written as DNA, the CDR3 is TGTGCCAGCAGCTTAGCGGGGGTGGGGACTGAAGCTTTCTTT. It codes for CASSLAGVGTEAFF. The genes are TRBV5-1 and TRBJ1-1, with D perhaps matching TRBD1 (5 bases). Looked up from germline, CDR1 is SGHRS and CDR2 is YFSETQ. The CDR3 is made up of 14 amino acids.

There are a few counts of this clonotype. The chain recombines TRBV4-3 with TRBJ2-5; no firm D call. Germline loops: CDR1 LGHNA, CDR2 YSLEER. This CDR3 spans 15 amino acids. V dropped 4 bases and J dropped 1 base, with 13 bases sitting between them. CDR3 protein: CASSPIVSPQETQYF. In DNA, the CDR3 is TGCGCCAGCAGCCCTATAGTATCCCCCCAAGAGACCCAGTACTTC.

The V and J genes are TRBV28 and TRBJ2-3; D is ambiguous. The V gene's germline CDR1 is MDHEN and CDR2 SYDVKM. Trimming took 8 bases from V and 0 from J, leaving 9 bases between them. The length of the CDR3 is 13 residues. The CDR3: CASGRASTDTQYF. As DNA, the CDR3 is TGTGCCAGCGGTAGAGCTAGCACAGATACGCAGTATTTT.